Below are 18 T cell receptor beta chains sequenced from a single sample in a study of cytomegalovirus exposure and HLA in healthy donors. The PCR made use of 60 Vbeta and 13 Jbeta primers. This table comes from immunoSEQ multiplex PCR, and its TCRdb copy is limited to in-frame clones, with some not included. The sample has 210,000 or so clones, more than 85% seen once. Input material: PBMCs. Receptors were obtained from a woman aged 18-29 years in good health and CMV-seronegative.

This chain connects TRBV5-1 to TRBJ1-4, with D maybe TRBD1 (5 bases). Germline CDR1 SGHRS, CDR2 YFSETQ. This CDR3 spans 14 amino acids. V lost 2 bases to trimming and J lost 3 bases, with 8 bases between them. CDR3 coding DNA: TGCGCCAGCAGCTTCGGGGGTTCTAATGAAAAACTGTTTTTT. Its translation: CASSFGGSNEKLFF.

A single count supports this clone. The CDR3 loop reads CASSQGLDSYNEQFF. The CDR3 bases are TGTGCCAGCAGCCAAGGACTAGACTCCTACAATGAGCAGTTCTTC. J is TRBJ2-1 and V is TRBV4-2; tentative D call: TRBD2 (6 bases). Between the trimmed V and J ends, which lost 1 base and 0 bases, there was a span of 7 bases. The CDR3 is made up of 15 amino acids. The germline V gene has CDR1 LGHNA and CDR2 YNFKEQ.

The chain is built from TRBV6-4 and TRBJ2-1, with D perhaps TRBD2 (5 bases). The germline V and J ends were trimmed by 4 bases and 8 bases, with 9 bases remaining between them. There are 12 residues in the CDR3. CDR1 is MRHNA, CDR2 SNTAGT, per germline. The CDR3 region is CASSGPGDEQFF. CDR3 nucleotides: TGTGCCAGCAGTGGACCCGGGGATGAGCAGTTCTTC.

As DNA, the CDR3 is TGTGCCAGCAGTTACACCGGGACAGGGGGGAATGAGCAGTTCTTC. It specifies CASSYTGTGGNEQFF. The V gene is TRBV6-5, the J gene TRBJ2-1; 11 bases match TRBD1. The germline CDR1 and CDR2 sequences are MNHEY and SVGAGI. This CDR3 spans 15 amino acids. Germline trimming cut 2 bases from V and 7 bases from J; bases unmatched to any gene: 4.

The rearrangement uses TRBV30 and TRBJ1-2, with D unresolved. Looked up from germline, CDR1 is GTSNPN and CDR2 is SVGIG (reference sequence). The CDR3 totals 12 residues. Trimming removed 5 bases at V and 14 bases at J, with 21 bases between. CDR3 residues: CAWGGSGRAPTF. CDR3 coding DNA: TGTGCCTGGGGTGGCTCGGGGAGGGCCCCTACCTTC.

V and J are TRBV19 and TRBJ2-1, with 8 bases lining up with TRBD2. V was pared by 3 bases and J by 7 bases, with 5 bases of the junction left unmatched. Germline CDR1 and CDR2: LNHDA and SQIVND (reference sequence). The CDR3 is 14 residues long. The CDR3 reads CASSIGGAWNEQFF. DNA of the CDR3: TGTGCCAGTAGTATCGGGGGGGCCTGGAATGAGCAGTTCTTC. Combining the CDR3 with reference TRBV19 and TRBJ2-1 gives the whole variable domain DGGITQSPKYLFRKEGQNVTLSCEQNLNHDAMYWYRQDPGQGLRLIYYSQIVNDFQKGDIAEGYSVSREKKESFPLTVTSAQKNPTAFYLCASSIGGAWNEQFFGPGTRLTVL.

This chain links TRBV5-1 with TRBJ2-1, with 10 bases fitting TRBD1. Germline assignment: CDR1 SGHRS and CDR2 YFSETQ. V was pared by 4 bases and J by 7 bases, with 8 bases of the junction left unmatched. The CDR3 covers 15 residues. The DNA of the CDR3 is TGCGCCAGCAGCCACCGGGACAGGGGCGGGAATGAGCAGTTCTTC. Translating gives CASSHRDRGGNEQFF.

This chain connects TRBV7-2 to TRBJ2-3, with D possibly being TRBD1 (5 bases). The CDR3 consists of 16 residues. Trimming took off 0 bases at V and 4 bases at J, with 14 bases between the two ends. Germline V gene data show CDR1 as SGHTA and CDR2 as FQGNSA. CDR3 region: CASSLAISQGSDTQYF. In nucleotides, the CDR3 is TGTGCCAGCAGCTTAGCGATTTCCCAGGGCTCAGATACGCAGTATTTT. Full variable domain (outside the CDR3, taken from reference TRBV7-2 and TRBJ2-3): GAGVSQSPSNKVTEKGKDVELRCDPISGHTALYWYRQSLGQGLEFLIYFQGNSAPDKSGLPSDRFSAERTGGSVSTLTIQRTQQEDSAVYLCASSLAISQGSDTQYFGPGTRLTVL.

There are a few counts of this clone. This chain joins TRBV27 and TRBJ1-4; weak D call: TRBD1 (6 bases). With 2 bases removed from V and 7 bases from J, the gap between germline ends came to 8 bases. Germline V lookup: CDR1 MNHEY, CDR2 SMNVEV (reference sequence). This CDR3 region has 13 residues. CDR3 nucleotides: TGTGCCAGCAGTTTAAGAGGGGGTGAAAAACTGTTTTTT. Protein product: CASSLRGGEKLFF.

The rearrangement uses TRBV6-5 and TRBJ1-2, with TRBD1 identical over 8 bases. J lost 5 bases, V lost 5 bases, and 7 bases had no gene match. CDR1 MNHEY and CDR2 SVGAGI come from the germline V gene. CDR3 length: 14 residues. The CDR3 region is CASSIDRGPYGYTF. CDR3 DNA sequence: TGTGCCAGCAGTATAGACAGGGGACCTTATGGCTACACCTTC.

This chain joins TRBV5-4 and TRBJ1-1; a possible D gene is TRBD1 (5 bases). V was pared by 1 base and J by 4 bases, with 11 bases between. There are 14 residues in the CDR3. The V gene's germline CDR1 is SGHNT and CDR2 YYREEE (reference sequence). CDR3 in DNA: TGTGCCAGCAGCTTGACAGGCCCCAGCACTGAAGCTTTCTTT. Translating it yields CASSLTGPSTEAFF.

This clone appeared a single time. This chain connects TRBV11-3 to TRBJ2-2, with 15 bases aligning to TRBD2. The CDR3 is 17 residues long. Looked up from germline, CDR1 is SGHNT and CDR2 is YENEEA. Losses at the gene ends were 2 bases for V and 4 bases for J; bases not matched to a gene: 2. The CDR3 coding sequence is TGTGCCAGCAGCTTATGGACTAGCGGGAGGGGCACCGGGGAGCTGTTTTTT. As protein: CASSLWTSGRGTGELFF.

This rearrangement joins TRBV7-2 to TRBJ2-5, with 10 bases matching TRBD1. Losses at the gene ends were 5 bases for V and 3 bases for J; bases not matched to a gene: 6. The CDR3 has 15 residues. CDR1 SGHTA and CDR2 FQGNSA come from the germline V gene. The DNA of the CDR3 is TGTGCCAGCAGCACCGCCGGGACAGGGGAAGAGACCCAGTACTTC. The encoded protein is CASSTAGTGEETQYF.

CDR3: CASSPNGNQPQHF. CDR3 in DNA: TGCGCCAGCAGCCCCAACGGGAATCAGCCCCAGCATTTT. V and J are TRBV5-1 and TRBJ1-5; D ambiguous. This CDR3 has 13 amino acids. Per germline, CDR1 SGHRS and CDR2 YFSETQ. V was pared by 4 bases and J by 4 bases, with 9 bases between.

The V gene is TRBV7-2, the J gene TRBJ2-7; the match to TRBD1 covers 11 bases. This CDR3 is built from 15 residues. Per the germline V gene, CDR1 is SGHTA and CDR2 is FQGNSA. The ends lost 2 bases at V and 4 bases at J; junction bases unmatched: 4. CDR3 protein: CASSLRTGGQYEQYF. The CDR3 region has the DNA TGTGCCAGCAGCTTAAGGACAGGGGGCCAATACGAGCAGTACTTC.

V is TRBV4-3 and J is TRBJ2-6; weak D call: TRBD1 (5 bases). The CDR3 length is 17 residues. Germline-derived CDR1 and CDR2 are LGHNA and YSLEER. V lost 0 bases to trimming and J lost 0 bases, with 9 bases between them. The CDR3 bases are TGCGCCAGCAGCCAAGAGGGGCCCGACTCTGGGGCCAACGTCCTGACTTTC. It translates to CASSQEGPDSGANVLTF.

V is TRBV7-9 and J is TRBJ2-5; D call uncertain. The end of the DNA aligns better with TRBJ2-7, so the J call may be wrong. Germline CDR1 SEHNR, CDR2 FQNEAQ (reference sequence). The CDR3 sequence is 13 residues long. Here the CDR3 reads CASSLAEDYEQYF. DNA for the CDR3: TGTGCCAGCAGCTTAGCCGAGGACTACGAGCAGTACTTC.

The genes are TRBV2 and TRBJ2-1, with a tentative D call TRBD1 (6 bases). CDR3 length: 12 residues. Germline V gives CDR1 SNHLY, CDR2 FYNNEI. Trimming pared 9 bases from V and 8 bases from J, leaving 14 bases between. CDR3 sequence reads: CASSRGVDEQFF. The DNA of the CDR3 is TGTGCCAGTTCCAGGGGCGTTGATGAGCAGTTCTTC.